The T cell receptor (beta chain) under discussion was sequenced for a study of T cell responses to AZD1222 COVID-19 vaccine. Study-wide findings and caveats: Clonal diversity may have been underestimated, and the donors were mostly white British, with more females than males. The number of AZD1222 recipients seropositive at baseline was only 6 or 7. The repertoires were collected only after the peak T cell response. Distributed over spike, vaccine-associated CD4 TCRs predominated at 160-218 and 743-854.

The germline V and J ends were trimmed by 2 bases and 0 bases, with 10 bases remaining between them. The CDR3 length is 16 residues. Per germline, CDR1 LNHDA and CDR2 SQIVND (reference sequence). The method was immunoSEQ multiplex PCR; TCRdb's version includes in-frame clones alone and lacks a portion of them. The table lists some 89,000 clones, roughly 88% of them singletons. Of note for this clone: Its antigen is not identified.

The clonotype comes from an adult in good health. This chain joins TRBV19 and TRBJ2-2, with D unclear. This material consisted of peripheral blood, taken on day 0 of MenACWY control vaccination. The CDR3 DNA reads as TGTGCCAGTAGTATATTTGGGGATTCGAACACCGGGGAGCTGTTTTTT. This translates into CASSIFGDSNTGELFF.